The source of this TCR beta chain is a study of neurological immune-mediated disorders. This clonotype appeared many times. Regarding time point: longitudinal time-point 3. TCRdb processed the 5' RACE reads anew with MiXCR; each CDR3 protein has one entry. The data show roughly 100,000 distinct CDR3 sequences, with 10% to 12% seen just once and approximately 3.4% held by the top ten. The sequence derives from a female donor with HTLV-1-associated myelopathy (HAM/TSP). The sample was PBMCs.

The CDR3 is CASSVAAGGNTDTQYF. CDR3 coding DNA: TGTGCCAGCAGCGTAGCAGCGGGGGGGAACACAGATACGCAGTATTTT. This chain connects TRBV9 to TRBJ2-3; TRBD2 matches at 10 bases. The junction had 3 bases not matched to a gene; V was cut back by 0 bases and J by 2 bases. The CDR3 extends over 16 amino acids. Germline V CDR1 and CDR2: SGDLS, YYNGEE.